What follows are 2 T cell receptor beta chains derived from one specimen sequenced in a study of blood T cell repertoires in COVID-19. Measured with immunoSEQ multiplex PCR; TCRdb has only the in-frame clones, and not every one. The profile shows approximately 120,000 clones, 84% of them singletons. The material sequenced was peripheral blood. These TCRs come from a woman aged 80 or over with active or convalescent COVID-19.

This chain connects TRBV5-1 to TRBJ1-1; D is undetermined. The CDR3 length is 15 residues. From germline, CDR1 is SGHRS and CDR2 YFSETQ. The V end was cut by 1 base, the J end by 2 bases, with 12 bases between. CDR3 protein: CASSLTSGGNTEAFF. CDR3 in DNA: TGCGCCAGCAGCTTGACGTCCGGAGGCAACACTGAAGCTTTCTTT.

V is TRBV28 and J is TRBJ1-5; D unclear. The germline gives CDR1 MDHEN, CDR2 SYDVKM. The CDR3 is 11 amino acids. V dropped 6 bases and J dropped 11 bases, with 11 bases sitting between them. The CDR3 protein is CASSLSSAQHF. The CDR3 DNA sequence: TGTGCCAGCAGCCTCTCCTCGGCCCAGCATTTT. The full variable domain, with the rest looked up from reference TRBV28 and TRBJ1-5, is DVKVTQSSRYLVKRTGEKVFLECVQDMDHENMFWYRQDPGLGLRLIYFSYDVKMKEKGDIPEGYSVSREKKERFSLILESASTNQTSMYLCASSLSSAQHFGDGTRLSIL.